This T cell receptor beta chain was sequenced during a study of regulatory T cells in long-lasting Graves disease. Study observations and caveats: Among samples with persistent disease, TRBV28, TRBJ1-2 and TRBJ2-5 were favored. Sharing of public clonotypes was greater in persistent patients (roughly 2,900) than in new patients (roughly 1,000).

In the case of this clonotype: Antigen: not known.

Time point of the sample: newly diagnosed GD, antithyroid drugs for less than 3 months. From PBMCs, RNA was extracted and then used to make the TCR library. The authors drew 8.5 to 9 milliliters of peripheral blood into EDTA tubes. Sequencing libraries for TCR beta were prepared with iRepertoire HTBI primers and Arm-PCR of CDR3 regions. Each CDR3 protein is one row after TCRdb ran MiXCR on the multiplex PCR reads. Of about 240,000 distinct CDR3 sequences listed, 20% to 25% were seen once; the top ten hold more than 11%. V shed 4 bases and J shed 0 bases, with 11 bases lying between them. The CDR3 loop spans 15 amino acids. Germline values: CDR1 SNHLY, CDR2 FYNNEI.

This sequence joins TRBV2 and TRBJ2-3; TRBD1 or TRBD2 may be the D gene (5 bases each). This sequence was found in a female donor with Graves disease. Sequenced here: peripheral blood mononuclear cells (PBMCs), sampled at new diagnosis, from a patient treated with antithyroid drugs. The CDR3 DNA is TGTGCCAGCAGTGCTTCGAGGGGTAGCACAGATACGCAGTATTTT. It specifies CASSASRGSTDTQYF.